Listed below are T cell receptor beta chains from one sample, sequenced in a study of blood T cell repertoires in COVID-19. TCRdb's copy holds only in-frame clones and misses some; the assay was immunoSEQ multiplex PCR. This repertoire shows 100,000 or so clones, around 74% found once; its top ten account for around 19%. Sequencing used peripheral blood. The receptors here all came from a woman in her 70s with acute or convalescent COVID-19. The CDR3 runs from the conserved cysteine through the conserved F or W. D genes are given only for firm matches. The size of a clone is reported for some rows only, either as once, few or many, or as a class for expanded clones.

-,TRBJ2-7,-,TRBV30,TGTGCCTGGAGTCCGCAACAGGGACGGAATTTGGACGAGCAGTACTTC,CAWSPQQGRNLDEQYF
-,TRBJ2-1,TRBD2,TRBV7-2,TGTGCCAGCAGCGTCACTAGCGGGGGGGCTAATGAGCAGTTCTTC,CASSVTSGGANEQFF
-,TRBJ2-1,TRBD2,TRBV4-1,TGCGCCAGCAGCCAAGAGCCCGCTAATAGCGGGGGGGCGTGGAATGAGCAGTTCTTC,CASSQEPANSGGAWNEQFF
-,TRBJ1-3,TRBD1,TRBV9,TGTGCCAGCAGCGACAGGGGTTCTGGAAACACCATATATTTT,CASSDRGSGNTIYF
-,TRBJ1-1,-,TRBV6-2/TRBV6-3,TGTGCCAGCAGTCGCCCGCGGGGTGCTGACACTGAAGCTTTCTTT,CASSRPRGADTEAFF
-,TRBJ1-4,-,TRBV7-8,TGTGCCAGCAGCCCCCAGGCAACTAATGAAAAACTGTTTTTT,CASSPQATNEKLFF
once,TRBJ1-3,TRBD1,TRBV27,TGTGCCAGCAGTTTAGCGGCCAGGGGGCAACACACCATATATTTT,CASSLAARGQHTIYF
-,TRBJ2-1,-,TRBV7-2,TGTGCCAGCAGCTGGGCCGGACTCCGCTCCTACAATGAGCAGTTCTTC,CASSWAGLRSYNEQFF
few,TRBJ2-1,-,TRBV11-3,TGTGCCAGCAGCTCCCCCGGAGGCTTCGGTGAGCAGTTCTTC,CASSSPGGFGEQFF
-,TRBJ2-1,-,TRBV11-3,TGTGCCAGCAGCTTAGGGGCGGGGCGGGATGAGCAGTTCTTC,CASSLGAGRDEQFF
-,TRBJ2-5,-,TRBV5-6,TGTGCCAGCAGCTTGGTAAGGGGAGAGACCCAGTACTTC,CASSLVRGETQYF
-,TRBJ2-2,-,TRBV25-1,TGTGCCAGCCCGTGTGACAAATTGACCGGGGAGCTGTTTTTT,CASPCDKLTGELFF
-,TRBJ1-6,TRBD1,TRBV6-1,TGTGCCAGCAGTGAACCGAGAGGACAGGGGGATTCATCACCCCTCCACTTT,CASSEPRGQGDSSPLHF
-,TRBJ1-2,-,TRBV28,TGTGCCAGCAGTCTCAGGACAGAAAGCTATGGCTACACCTTC,CASSLRTESYGYTF
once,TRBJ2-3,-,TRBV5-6,TGTGCCAGCAGCTGGGCCACAGATACGCAGTATTTT,CASSWATDTQYF
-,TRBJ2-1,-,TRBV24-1,TGTGCCACCGGGGACGGGGGAACCTACAATGAGCAGTTCTTC,CATGDGGTYNEQFF
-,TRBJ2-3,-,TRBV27,TGTGCCAGCAGTCGCCGGGGGTTGGCAGATACGCAGTATTTT,CASSRRGLADTQYF
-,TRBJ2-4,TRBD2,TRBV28,TGTGCCAGCAGGGAGACTAGCGGCCAGGCTCGTGGCAAAAACATTCAGTACTTC,CASRETSGQARGKNIQYF
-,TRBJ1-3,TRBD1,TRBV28,TGTGCCAGCAGTCTATCCGGGACAGGGAATAATTTT,CASSLSGTGNNF
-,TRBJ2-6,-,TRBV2,TGTGCCAGCAGTGTGGGGGCCTCTGGGGCCAACGTCCTGACTTTC,CASSVGASGANVLTF